These T cell receptor beta chains were read from a single sample in a study of patients and donors after allogeneic stem cell transplantation. MiXCR, applied by TCRdb to the RT-PCR reads, yields one record per CDR3 protein. This sample has about a million distinct CDR3 sequences, with about a sixth found just once. The sample consisted of blood, either unsorted or a sorted T cell fraction (not recorded which). The receptors shown here come from a human donor who was either an allogeneic HSCT recipient or a stem cell or donor lymphocyte infusion donor (not recorded which). It is not recorded whose cells these are; they may come from a transplant donor. Each CDR3 is given with its conserved first and last residue. The order of the fields is clone size, J gene, D gene, V gene, CDR3 protein, CDR3 DNA. A D gene is named only where the DNA matches it firmly. Only part of the rows carry a size: once, few, many, or a class if the clone is expanded.

. TRBJ2-3 . TRBV20-1 CSARDPTASTDTQYF TGCAGTGCTAGAGATCCAACGGCTAGCACAGATACGCAGTATTTT
few TRBJ2-1 TRBD2 TRBV29-1 CSGGLAGGGNEQFF TGCAGCGGGGGACTAGCGGGAGGGGGCAATGAGCAGTTCTTC
many TRBJ1-5 . TRBV5-6 CASSLVGGADQPQHF TGTGCCAGCAGCTTGGTTGGGGGCGCGGATCAGCCCCAGCATTTT
. TRBJ1-1 TRBD1 TRBV5-1 CASSGGTGKTEAFF TGCGCCAGCAGCGGCGGGACAGGGAAAACTGAAGCTTTCTTT
few TRBJ1-2 . TRBV6-5 CASSYSLEGGYTF TGTGCCAGCAGTTACTCGTTGGAGGGAGGCTACACCTTC
few TRBJ2-2 . TRBV12-3/TRBV12-4 CASSHMGIVWRQRGTGELFF TGTGCCAGCAGCCACATGGGGATAGTCTGGCGGCAGAGGGGCACCGGGGAGCTGTTTTTT
few TRBJ2-1 . TRBV5-5 CASSLEWMRYNEQFF TGTGCCAGCAGCTTAGAGTGGATGAGATACAATGAGCAGTTCTTC
many TRBJ1-2 . TRBV7-9 CASSSPRAGQDYGYTF TGTGCCAGCAGCTCTCCTAGGGCCGGACAAGACTATGGCTACACCTTC
few TRBJ2-7 . TRBV7-6 CASSLEAGQYHEQYF TGTGCCAGCAGCTTAGAGGCAGGGCAGTACCACGAGCAGTACTTC
few TRBJ2-2 . TRBV7-2 CASSGAWELFF TGTGCCAGCAGCGGGGCATGGGAGCTGTTTTTT
few TRBJ1-6 TRBD1 TRBV6-4 CASSDPGQGSPLHF TGTGCCAGCAGTGACCCCGGACAGGGTTCACCCCTCCACTTT
few TRBJ2-7 . TRBV29-1 CSVEYDVGDSAYEQYF TGCAGCGTTGAGTACGACGTGGGAGATAGTGCTTACGAGCAGTACTTC
. TRBJ2-3 TRBD2 TRBV15 CATSRVDSGRGDTQYF TGTGCCACCAGCAGAGTGGATAGCGGGAGGGGAGATACGCAGTATTTT
. TRBJ1-6 . TRBV7-9 CASSLQGILSPLHF TGTGCCAGCAGCTTACAGGGGATCCTTTCACCCCTCCACTTT
. TRBJ2-7 . TRBV3-1 CASSQPGAYEQYF TGTGCCAGCAGCCAGCCGGGGGCCTACGAGCAGTACTTC
few TRBJ2-7 TRBD2 TRBV28 CASSFSGGLAGFYEQYF TGTGCCAGCAGTTTCAGCGGTGGACTAGCGGGATTTTACGAGCAGTACTTC
many TRBJ1-2 TRBD1 TRBV20-1 CSGQGTANYGYTF TGCAGTGGACAGGGGACTGCTAACTATGGCTACACCTTC
. TRBJ1-1 . TRBV5-1 CASSFIPFRRNTEAFF TGCGCCAGCAGCTTTATCCCCTTTCGGCGGAACACTGAAGCTTTCTTT
many TRBJ2-5 . TRBV3-1 CASSQLETQYF TGTGCCAGCAGCCAACTGGAGACCCAGTACTTC
few TRBJ2-1 TRBD2 TRBV10-3 CAISEWGLAGGDEQFF TGTGCCATCAGTGAGTGGGGACTAGCGGGAGGCGACGAGCAGTTCTTC
. TRBJ2-5 TRBD2 TRBV11-1 CASSSRVSAGDQETQYF TGTGCCAGCAGCTCCAGAGTGTCGGCGGGGGACCAAGAGACCCAGTACTTC
. TRBJ1-2 . TRBV28 CASTKDPYGYTF TGTGCCAGCACCAAGGACCCCTATGGCTACACCTTC
few TRBJ1-2 TRBD1 TRBV24-1 CATSDLGRGYGYTF TGTGCCACCAGTGATTTGGGCAGGGGGTATGGCTACACCTTC
few TRBJ1-1 . TRBV20-1 CRGGGVTEAFF TGCAGAGGGGGGGGAGTCACTGAAGCTTTCTTT
many TRBJ2-3 . TRBV12-3/TRBV12-4 CASSLALSDTQYF TGTGCCAGCAGTTTAGCGCTGTCAGATACGCAGTATTTT
. TRBJ2-7 TRBD1 TRBV24-1 CATSPTGGEQYF TGTGCCACCAGCCCGACAGGGGGCGAGCAGTACTTC
few TRBJ2-7 . TRBV20-1 CSARSDLSSYEQYF TGCAGTGCTAGATCGGACCTCTCCTCCTACGAGCAGTACTTC
. TRBJ2-7 . TRBV27 CASSLKGITYEQYF TGTGCCAGCAGTTTAAAGGGGATTACCTACGAGCAGTACTTC